The 13 T cell receptor beta chains reported below all come from one sample, sequenced in a study of Ad26.COV2.S vaccination and SARS-CoV-2 variants. The method was immunoSEQ multiplex PCR; TCRdb's version includes in-frame clones alone and lacks a portion of them. The sample carries around 400,000 clones, around 89% recorded once. Specified treatment: 15 to 20 received Ad26.COV2.S at low or high dose, single or two shots; roughly five received placebo; per-sample allocation not given. Samples were taken on day 63 after the first vaccine or placebo injection. The starting material was peripheral blood, obtained in a trial of Ad26.COV2.S vaccine versus placebo. The receptor set was obtained from a person aged 18-60 years who received the Ad26.COV2.S COVID-19 vaccine or a placebo.

The gene calls are TRBV28 and TRBJ2-4; D unclear. The CDR3 spans 15 residues. Looked up from germline, CDR1 is MDHEN and CDR2 is SYDVKM. V shed 5 bases and J shed 4 bases, with 15 bases lying between them. The CDR3 sequence is CASSQQVDAKNIQYF. The CDR3 nucleotides are TGTGCCAGCAGTCAGCAGGTGGACGCTAAAAACATTCAGTACTTC. The full variable domain, rest sourced from reference TRBV28 and TRBJ2-4, is DVKVTQSSRYLVKRTGEKVFLECVQDMDHENMFWYRQDPGLGLRLIYFSYDVKMKEKGDIPEGYSVSREKKERFSLILESASTNQTSMYLCASSQQVDAKNIQYFGAGTRLSVL.

J is TRBJ2-7 and V is TRBV30, with TRBD2 matching 7 bases. Germline assignment: CDR1 GTSNPN and CDR2 SVGIG (reference sequence). The CDR3 sequence is 13 residues long. V dropped 0 bases and J dropped 4; count of bases not matched to a gene: 3. The CDR3, as DNA: TGTGCCTGGAGTGTATGGGGGGGGTACGAGCAGTACTTC. It yields the protein CAWSVWGGYEQYF.

This clone was seen once. The chain uses TRBV27 and TRBJ2-7; no clear D gene. Germline CDR1 reads MNHEY; CDR2 reads SMNVEV (reference sequence). The CDR3 spans 13 residues. Trimming stripped 5 bases from V and 3 bases from J, with 11 bases between. Here the CDR3 DNA reads TGTGCCAGCAGTCCAGGAAGGTACTACGAGCAGTACTTC. This codes for CASSPGRYYEQYF.

This clone came up many times. The chain recombines TRBV27 with TRBJ1-3; unclear D gene. Trimming stripped 6 bases from V and 1 base from J, with 16 bases between. From germline, CDR1 is MNHEY and CDR2 SMNVEV (reference sequence). This CDR3 is 16 amino acids long. CDR3 coding DNA: TGTGCCAGCAGCCAGTCCTACGCACGGTCTGGAAACACCATATATTTT. This gives the protein CASSQSYARSGNTIYF.

V usage is TRBV29-1 and J usage is TRBJ2-3, with TRBD2 matching over 11 bases. The germline V gene encodes CDR1 SQVTM and CDR2 ANQGSEA. The CDR3 loop spans 14 amino acids. Losses at the gene ends were 6 bases for V and 4 bases for J; bases not matched to a gene: 6. Here the CDR3 DNA reads TGCAGCGTCTCTCTAGCGGGAGGACCAGATACGCAGTATTTT. Protein product: CSVSLAGGPDTQYF.

The genes are TRBV28 and TRBJ2-1; TRBD1 might be the D (5 bases). Germline V CDR1 and CDR2: MDHEN, SYDVKM. V shed 6 bases and J shed 1 base, with 16 bases lying between them. The CDR3 runs 16 residues. As DNA, the CDR3 is TGTGCCAGCAGGTTTAGGCGGACACTTTCCTACAATGAGCAGTTCTTC. It translates to CASRFRRTLSYNEQFF. Filled out from reference TRBV28 and TRBJ2-1, the complete variable domain reads DVKVTQSSRYLVKRTGEKVFLECVQDMDHENMFWYRQDPGLGLRLIYFSYDVKMKEKGDIPEGYSVSREKKERFSLILESASTNQTSMYLCASRFRRTLSYNEQFFGPGTRLTVL.

The chain uses TRBV4-2 and TRBJ2-1; D may match TRBD1 or TRBD2 (5 bases each). Trimming cost V 0 bases and J 6 bases, with 18 bases left between them. Per germline, CDR1 LGHNA and CDR2 YNFKEQ. The CDR3 is 17 residues long. The CDR3, as DNA: TGTGCCAGCAGCCAAGATCCCGGGACCCCCCGAGGCAATGAGCAGTTCTTC. Amino acid sequence: CASSQDPGTPRGNEQFF.

The rearrangement joins TRBV5-6 to TRBJ2-7; TRBD2 matches at 8 bases. This CDR3 has 15 amino acids. Germline CDR1 SGHDT, CDR2 YYEEEE. J was trimmed by 9 bases and V by 3 bases; bases with no gene match: 14. The CDR3 protein is CASSWRMPAGELQYF. The CDR3 nucleotides read TGTGCCAGCAGCTGGAGGATGCCAGCGGGAGAGCTGCAGTACTTC.

J is TRBJ2-3 and V is TRBV15; 10 positions match TRBD2. V shed 8 bases and J 6 bases; nucleotides not matched to a gene: 8. CDR3 length equals 14 residues. Germline CDR1 reads LNHNV; CDR2 reads YYDKDF (reference sequence). DNA of the CDR3: TGTGCCACCCAGAGCGGGAGGGGTACGGATACGCAGTATTTT. Its protein product is CATQSGRGTDTQYF.

V is TRBV30 and J is TRBJ1-5; perhaps TRBD1 as D (5 bases). This CDR3 has 12 amino acids. Germline V CDR1 and CDR2: GTSNPN, SVGIG (reference sequence). Trimming took off 8 bases at V and 9 bases at J, with 17 bases between the two ends. The chain's CDR3 is CAGDWTMGPQHF. The CDR3 nucleotides read TGTGCCGGGGACTGGACCATGGGGCCCCAGCATTTT.

This clone was recorded once. The chain couples TRBV10-1 to TRBJ2-1; no clear D gene. The V end was cut by 4 bases, the J end by 3 bases, with 4 bases between. This CDR3 has 12 residues. Germline V gives CDR1 WNHNN, CDR2 SYGVQD (reference sequence). In DNA, the CDR3 is TGCGCCAGCAGTGGGGGCTACAATGAGCAGTTCTTC. It yields the protein CASSGGYNEQFF.

There are a few counts of this clone. This sequence joins TRBV12-3 or TRBV12-4 and TRBJ2-5, with D unclear. The CDR3 loop spans 11 amino acids. V was shortened by 2 bases and J by 2 bases, with 0 bases between the two germline ends. The CDR3, as DNA: TGTGCCAGCAGTTTACAAGAGACCCAGTACTTC. Translated, it gives CASSLQETQYF.

This chain uses TRBV28 with TRBJ2-5; D remains unclear. Trimming left V 3 bases short and J 1 base short, with 3 bases between. The CDR3 runs to 12 residues. The germline V gene encodes CDR1 MDHEN and CDR2 SYDVKM. CDR3 bases: TGTGCCAGCAGTTTCCGCCAAGAGACCCAGTACTTC. Amino acids: CASSFRQETQYF.